This entry lists 15 T cell receptor beta chains sequenced from one sample in a study of T cell responses to AZD1222 COVID-19 vaccine. Produced via immunoSEQ multiplex PCR; TCRdb's table is partial and in-frame only. In the table there are some 180,000 clones, approximately 92% of which are singletons. Sequences were derived from peripheral blood, sampled on day 0 of AZD1222 vaccination. Every receptor here comes from an adult in good health.

The chain recombines TRBV10-1 with TRBJ2-7; D assignment may be TRBD1 or TRBD2 (5 bases each). V lost 8 bases to trimming and J lost 5 bases, with 19 bases between them. The CDR3 length is 14 residues. Germline CDR1 WNHNN, CDR2 SYGVQD (reference sequence). This chain's CDR3 is CASGTGRRSHEQYF. The CDR3 DNA sequence: TGCGCCAGCGGGACGGGACGAAGGTCGCACGAGCAGTACTTC.

The chain carries TRBV7-9 and TRBJ2-7; 13 positions agree with TRBD2. Germline-derived CDR1 and CDR2 are SEHNR and FQNEAQ (reference sequence). The trim removed 5 bases at V and 9 bases at J, leaving 10 bases unmatched. The CDR3 length is 15 residues. CDR3 protein: CASSPRGLAGVRQYF. Written as DNA, the CDR3 is TGTGCCAGCAGCCCCCGTGGACTAGCGGGGGTCAGGCAGTACTTC.

The chain links TRBV12-3 or TRBV12-4 to TRBJ1-1, with unresolved D. V lost 1 base to trimming and J lost 6 bases, with 6 bases between them. The CDR3 length is 12 residues. CDR3 loop: CASSLVAAEAFF. The CDR3 DNA reads TGTGCCAGCAGTTTAGTTGCCGCTGAAGCTTTCTTT.

The V gene is TRBV20-1, the J gene TRBJ1-5; D remains unclear. Trimming removed 3 bases at V and 0 bases at J, with 9 bases between. This CDR3 is built from 14 residues. The V gene's germline CDR1 is DFQATT and CDR2 SNEGSKA (reference sequence). The DNA for the CDR3 is TGCAGTGCTAGTCCAGGTAATAGCAATCAGCCCCAGCATTTT. This gives the protein CSASPGNSNQPQHF.

This chain uses TRBV2 with TRBJ1-6, with D possibly matching TRBD1 (5 bases). CDR3 length: 13 residues. CDR1 and CDR2 (germline): SNHLY, FYNNEI. The V end was cut by 4 bases, the J end by 7 bases, with 8 bases between. CDR3 loop: CASSGQPNSPLHF. DNA of the CDR3: TGTGCCAGCAGTGGACAGCCGAATTCACCCCTCCACTTT.

The genes are TRBV28 and TRBJ2-7, with D perhaps assigned TRBD1 or TRBD2 (5 bases each). There are 16 residues in the CDR3. CDR1 and CDR2 (germline): MDHEN, SYDVKM. With 3 bases removed from V and 0 bases from J, the gap between germline ends came to 15 bases. The CDR3 loop is CASSFWGSGRSYEQYF. The CDR3 nucleotides are TGTGCCAGCAGTTTTTGGGGGTCGGGCCGCTCCTACGAGCAGTACTTC. The whole variable domain, filled in from reference TRBV28 and TRBJ2-7, reads DVKVTQSSRYLVKRTGEKVFLECVQDMDHENMFWYRQDPGLGLRLIYFSYDVKMKEKGDIPEGYSVSREKKERFSLILESASTNQTSMYLCASSFWGSGRSYEQYFGPGTRLTVT.

This chain joins TRBV18 and TRBJ2-7; TRBD2 matches at 8 bases. V gave up 3 bases and J gave up 0 bases; unmatched junction bases: 10. CDR3 length: 17 amino acids. In germline, CDR1 is KGHSH, CDR2 LQKENI. The CDR3 spells CASSPPAGGGSSYEQYF. CDR3 DNA: TGTGCCAGCTCACCCCCCGCGGGCGGGGGGAGCTCCTACGAGCAGTACTTC.

This chain connects TRBV2 to TRBJ2-1; TRBD2 agrees at 8 bases. The CDR3 is 14 residues long. Germline CDR1 reads SNHLY; CDR2 reads FYNNEI. The ends lost 7 bases at V and 4 bases at J; junction bases unmatched: 6. CDR3 protein: CASNPGGGYNEQFF. The CDR3 DNA is TGTGCCAGCAACCCGGGGGGGGGATACAATGAGCAGTTCTTC. The variable domain in full, with the rest retrieved from reference TRBV2 and TRBJ2-1, is EPEVTQTPSHQVTQMGQEVILRCVPISNHLYFYWYRQILGQKVEFLVSFYNNEISEKSEIFDDQFSVERPDGSNFTLKIRSTKLEDSAMYFCASNPGGGYNEQFFGPGTRLTVL.

The chain uses TRBV12-3 or TRBV12-4 and TRBJ1-1, with D unresolved. Trimming took off 7 bases at V and 7 bases at J, with 16 bases between the two ends. The CDR3 runs to 13 residues. CDR3 loop: CASTQSVHNEAFF. CDR3 DNA: TGTGCCAGCACCCAATCGGTCCACAATGAAGCTTTCTTT.

V gene TRBV6-5 combines with J gene TRBJ2-7; D is possibly TRBD2 (5 bases). The length of the CDR3 is 14 residues. The V end was cut by 6 bases, the J end by 2 bases, with 14 bases between. Germline V lookup: CDR1 MNHEY, CDR2 SVGAGI. CDR3 in amino acids: CASSGDPTTYEQYF. DNA for the CDR3: TGTGCCAGCAGCGGAGACCCGACTACCTACGAGCAGTACTTC.

V and J are TRBV15 and TRBJ1-1, with no clear D. CDR1 is LNHNV, CDR2 YYDKDF, per germline (reference sequence). This CDR3 has 13 residues. Trimming cost V 6 bases and J 4 bases, with 12 bases left between them. The CDR3 DNA follows: TGTGCCACCAGTCGCAGGTTCGGCACTGAAGCTTTCTTT. It is translated as CATSRRFGTEAFF. The whole variable domain, filled in from reference TRBV15 and TRBJ1-1, reads DAMVIQNPRYQVTQFGKPVTLSCSQTLNHNVMYWYQQKSSQAPKLLFHYYDKDFNNEADTPDNFQSRRPNTSFCFLDIRSPGLGDTAMYLCATSRRFGTEAFFGQGTRLTVV.

The chain has TRBV19 and TRBJ2-2; D not certain. Germline assignment: CDR1 LNHDA and CDR2 SQIVND (reference sequence). The V end lost 7 bases, the J end lost 0 bases, and 12 bases lay between the germline ends. This CDR3 comprises 15 residues. The CDR3 reads CASTLGAANTGELFF. The CDR3 DNA is TGTGCCAGTACCTTAGGCGCAGCGAACACCGGGGAGCTGTTTTTT.

CDR3 in amino acids: CARGSGKNIQYF. CDR3 nucleotides: TGTGCCAGGGGGTCCGGCAAAAACATTCAGTACTTC. The chain has TRBV19 and TRBJ2-4; D gene ambiguous. Trimming stripped 9 bases from V and 3 bases from J, with 9 bases between. Germline CDR1 LNHDA, CDR2 SQIVND (reference sequence). The CDR3 contains 12 residues.

This chain links TRBV19 with TRBJ2-3; 14 nucleotides agree with TRBD2. The CDR3 runs 16 residues. Germline CDR1 reads LNHDA; CDR2 reads SQIVND (reference sequence). V gave up 6 bases and J gave up 2 bases; unmatched junction bases: 4. The CDR3 here is CASRRTSGGYTDTQYF. CDR3 bases: TGTGCCAGTAGACGGACTAGCGGGGGGTACACAGATACGCAGTATTTT. The entire variable domain, with the rest obtained from reference TRBV19 and TRBJ2-3, is as follows: DGGITQSPKYLFRKEGQNVTLSCEQNLNHDAMYWYRQDPGQGLRLIYYSQIVNDFQKGDIAEGYSVSREKKESFPLTVTSAQKNPTAFYLCASRRTSGGYTDTQYFGPGTRLTVL.

This clone was detected only once. The V gene is TRBV9, the J gene TRBJ2-1, with 8 bases that match TRBD2. Germline V gene data show CDR1 as SGDLS and CDR2 as YYNGEE. The V gene end was trimmed by 4 bases and the J gene end by 4 bases; junction bases not matched to a gene: 7. The CDR3 contains 15 residues. Here the CDR3 DNA reads TGTGCCAGCAGCATAAGCGGGGGACCATACAATGAGCAGTTCTTC. Its protein is CASSISGGPYNEQFF. Full variable domain (remainder filled in from reference TRBV9 and TRBJ2-1): DSGVTQTPKHLITATGQRVTLRCSPRSGDLSVYWYQQSLDQGLQFLIQYYNGEERAKGNILERFSAQQFPDLHSELNLSSLELGDSALYFCASSISGGPYNEQFFGPGTRLTVL.